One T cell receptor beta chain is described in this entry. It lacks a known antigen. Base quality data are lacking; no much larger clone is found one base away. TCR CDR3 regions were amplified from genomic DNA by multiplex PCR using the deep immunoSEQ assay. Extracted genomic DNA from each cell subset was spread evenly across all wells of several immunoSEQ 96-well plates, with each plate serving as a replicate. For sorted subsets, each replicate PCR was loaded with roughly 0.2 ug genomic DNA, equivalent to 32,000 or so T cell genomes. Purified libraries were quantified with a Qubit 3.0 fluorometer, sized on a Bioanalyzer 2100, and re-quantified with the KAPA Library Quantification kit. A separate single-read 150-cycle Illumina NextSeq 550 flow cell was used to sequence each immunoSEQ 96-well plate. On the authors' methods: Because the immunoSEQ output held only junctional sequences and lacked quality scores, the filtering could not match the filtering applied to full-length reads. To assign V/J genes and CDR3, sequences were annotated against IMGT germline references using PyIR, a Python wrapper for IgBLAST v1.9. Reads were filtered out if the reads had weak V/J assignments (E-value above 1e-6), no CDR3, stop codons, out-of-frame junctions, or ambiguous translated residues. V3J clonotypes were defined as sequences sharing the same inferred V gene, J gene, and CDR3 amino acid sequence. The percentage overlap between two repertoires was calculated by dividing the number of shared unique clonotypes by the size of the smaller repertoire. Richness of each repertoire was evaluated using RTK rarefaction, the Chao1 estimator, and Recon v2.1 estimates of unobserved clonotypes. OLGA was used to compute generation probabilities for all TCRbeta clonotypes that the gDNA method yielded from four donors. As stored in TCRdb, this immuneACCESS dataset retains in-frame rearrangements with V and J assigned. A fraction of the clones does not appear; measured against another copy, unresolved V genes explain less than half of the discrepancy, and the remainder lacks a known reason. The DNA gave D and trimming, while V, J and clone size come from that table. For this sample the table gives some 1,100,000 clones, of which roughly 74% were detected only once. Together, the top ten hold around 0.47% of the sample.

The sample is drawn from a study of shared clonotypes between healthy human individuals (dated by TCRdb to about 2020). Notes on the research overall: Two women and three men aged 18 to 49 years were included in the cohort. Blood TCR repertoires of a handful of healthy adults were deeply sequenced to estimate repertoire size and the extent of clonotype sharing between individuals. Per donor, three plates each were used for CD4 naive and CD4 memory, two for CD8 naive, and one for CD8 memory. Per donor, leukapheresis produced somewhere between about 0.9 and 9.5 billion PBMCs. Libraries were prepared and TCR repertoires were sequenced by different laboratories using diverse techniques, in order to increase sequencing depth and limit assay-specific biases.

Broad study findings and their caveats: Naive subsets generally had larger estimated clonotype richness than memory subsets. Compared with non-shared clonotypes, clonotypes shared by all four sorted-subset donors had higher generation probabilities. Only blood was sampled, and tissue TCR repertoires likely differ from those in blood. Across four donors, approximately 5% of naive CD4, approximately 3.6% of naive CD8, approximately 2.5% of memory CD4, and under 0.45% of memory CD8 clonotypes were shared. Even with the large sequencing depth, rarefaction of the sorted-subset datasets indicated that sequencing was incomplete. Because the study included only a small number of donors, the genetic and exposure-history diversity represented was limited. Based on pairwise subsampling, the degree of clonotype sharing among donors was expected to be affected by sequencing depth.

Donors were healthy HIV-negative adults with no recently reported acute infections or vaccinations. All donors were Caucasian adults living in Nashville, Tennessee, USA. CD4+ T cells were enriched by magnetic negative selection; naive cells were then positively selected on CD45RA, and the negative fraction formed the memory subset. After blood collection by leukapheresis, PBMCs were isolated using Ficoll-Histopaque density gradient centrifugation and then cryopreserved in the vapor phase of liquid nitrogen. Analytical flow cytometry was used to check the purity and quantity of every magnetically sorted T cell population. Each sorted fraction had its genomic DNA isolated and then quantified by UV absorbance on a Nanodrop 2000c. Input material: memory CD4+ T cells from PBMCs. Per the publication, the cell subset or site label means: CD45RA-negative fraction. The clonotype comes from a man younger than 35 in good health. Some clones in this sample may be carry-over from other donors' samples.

The bases are TGTGCCAGCAGCTTATCCGGGAATCAGCCCCAGCATTTT. Its coded protein is CASSLSGNQPQHF. Recombination joined TRBV7-9 with TRBJ1-5; the D gene remains uncertain. Relative to germline, V is 2 bases shorter and J is 4 bases shorter, with 6 bases between their ends. The CDR3 sequence holds 13 residues, the cysteine and phenylalanine included. The retained sequence is limited to the CDR3, 39 bases, with the frame set at the first base. For CDR1 and CDR2, the germline V gene (reference sequence) lists SEHNR and FQNEAQ.